The clone carrying this T cell receptor beta chain was observed a few times. The record originates from a study of CD8 T cells in ankylosing spondylitis. TCRdb reprocessed the 5' RACE reads with MiXCR, giving one entry per CDR3 protein. The sample includes some 290,000 distinct CDR3 sequences, roughly 20% seen only once; the top ten take less than 9%. Sequenced input: blood, either unsorted or a sorted T cell fraction (not recorded which). The clonotype originates from a male donor with ankylosing spondylitis or in good health (not recorded which).

This CDR3 reads CASSLQPGLAVDTGELFF. The CDR3 DNA reads as TGTGCCAGCAGCTTACAACCGGGACTAGCGGTTGACACCGGGGAGCTGTTTTTT. The chain is built from TRBV11-1 and TRBJ2-2; 11 bases map to TRBD2. Per the germline V gene, CDR1 is SGHAT and CDR2 is FQDESV (reference sequence). V was pared by 2 bases and J by 3 bases, with 8 bases of the junction left unmatched. CDR3 length equals 18 residues.